These 8 T cell receptor beta chains came from one sample sequenced in a study of cytomegalovirus exposure and HLA in healthy donors. Sequenced by immunoSEQ multiplex PCR; TCRdb stores in-frame clones only, minus some. The sample holds over 120,000 clones; roughly 89% are singletons and the top ten take 8% to 9.5%. The sample comprised PBMCs. These receptors were taken from a woman in her late teens or twenties in good health and CMV-seropositive.

The genes are TRBV7-2 and TRBJ1-2; a weak D match, TRBD1 (6 bases). The CDR3 contains 15 residues. Per the germline V gene, CDR1 is SGHTA and CDR2 is FQGNSA. Trimming removed 4 bases at V and 5 bases at J, with 17 bases between. The CDR3 is CASSSSQGERYGYTF. CDR3 nucleotide sequence: TGTGCCAGCAGCTCCTCACAGGGAGAGCGGTATGGCTACACCTTC.

The chain carries TRBV4-1 and TRBJ1-2; weak D call: TRBD1 (6 bases). The CDR3 has 14 amino acids. V was shortened by 3 bases and J by 2 bases, with 10 bases between the two germline ends. In germline, CDR1 is MGHRA, CDR2 YSYEKL. In DNA form, the CDR3 reads TGCGCCAGCAGCCAGGACAGCTTAAACTATGGCTACACCTTC. As protein: CASSQDSLNYGYTF.

The V gene is TRBV28, the J gene TRBJ1-3; 7 nucleotides agree with TRBD1. After removal of 1 base from V and 2 bases from J, the junction contained 17 bases not matched to a gene. Germline values: CDR1 MDHEN, CDR2 SYDVKM. This CDR3 is 20 amino acids long. CDR3 region: CASSLYRQGDLVRAGNTIYF. CDR3 DNA sequence: TGTGCCAGCAGTTTATATAGGCAGGGGGATCTTGTAAGGGCTGGAAACACCATATATTTT.

The chain employs TRBV5-6 and TRBJ2-7; 9 bases match TRBD2. The CDR3 runs 16 residues. The V gene's germline CDR1 is SGHDT and CDR2 YYEEEE. V lost 0 bases, J lost 2 bases, and 6 bases stayed unmatched. The CDR3 region is CASSLEAGTSTYEQYF. CDR3 DNA: TGTGCCAGCAGCTTGGAGGCGGGGACTAGCACCTACGAGCAGTACTTC.

The rearrangement uses TRBV7-8 and TRBJ2-7; D is undetermined. The V gene lost 1 base and the J gene lost 5 bases, with 6 bases spanning the gap. CDR3 length: 12 residues. Germline assignment: CDR1 SGHVS and CDR2 FQNEAQ. The CDR3 bases are TGTGCCAGCAGCTTAGACCGGGACGAGCAGTACTTC. It codes for CASSLDRDEQYF.

The genes are TRBV6-6 and TRBJ1-2, with D maybe TRBD1 (6 bases). The CDR3 contains 15 residues. Trimming shortened V by 6 bases and J by 4 bases, and 18 bases separated the two germline ends. Germline V gene sequence: CDR1 MNHNY, CDR2 SVGAGI (reference sequence). The CDR3 DNA reads TGTGCCAGCAGCCTGAACCACAGGGACCCCTATGGCTACACCTTC. Amino acid sequence: CASSLNHRDPYGYTF.

This chain uses TRBV27 with TRBJ1-1, with a tentative D call TRBD1 (5 bases). Germline V gene lookup returns CDR1 MNHEY and CDR2 SMNVEV (reference sequence). This CDR3 spans 15 amino acids. V dropped 3 bases and J dropped 1 base, with 12 bases sitting between them. DNA for the CDR3: TGTGCCAGCAGTTTGTCGGGGGTTCGGAACACTGAAGCTTTCTTT. The encoded protein is CASSLSGVRNTEAFF.

The gene calls are TRBV5-4 and TRBJ2-5; the D gene is possibly TRBD2 (6 bases). CDR3 length: 13 residues. Between the trimmed V and J ends, which lost 5 bases and 1 base, there was a span of 9 bases. Germline lookup yields CDR1 SGHNT and CDR2 YYREEE (reference sequence). As DNA, the CDR3 is TGTGCCAGCAGTGGACTACTCCAAGAGACCCAGTACTTC. Protein product: CASSGLLQETQYF. The variable domain in full, with the rest retrieved from reference TRBV5-4 and TRBJ2-5, is ETGVTQSPTHLIKTRGQQVTLRCSSQSGHNTVSWYQQALGQGPQFIFQYYREEENGRGNFPPRFSGLQFPNYSSELNVNALELDDSALYLCASSGLLQETQYFGPGTRLLVL.